These 13 T cell receptor beta chains originate from one sample sequenced in a study of human T cells and chemical hapten exposure (dated by TCRdb to about 2021). Receptor amplification or capture employed RACE. Instrument used: NextSeq 500. The public reads were run again by TCRdb, first through fastp at Q25 and then through MiXCR, and only productive beta chains were kept. Merged by CDR3 protein, the rows form single entries marked with the most common genes and DNA. This sample lists 340,000 or so distinct CDR3 sequences; under 9% were detected once. The top ten clones comprise around 8.2% of the sample. The intended sense of this specimen's time point label: patch test 1, 2 weeks after DPC sensitization. What this sample's treatment or condition label stands for: therapeutic diphenylcyclopropenone sensitization with weekly scalp DPC. The sample here was whole blood, taken in connection with sensitization to the hapten diphenylcyclopropenone (DPC). These receptors all come from a woman between 18 and 29 years old with alopecia areata. Some clones in this sample may be carry-over from other donors' samples.

This clonotype was recorded many times. The rearrangement uses TRBV6-5 and TRBJ1-3; D is unclear. Germline-derived CDR1 and CDR2 are MNHEY and SVGAGI. V was clipped by 7 bases and J by 5 bases, with 12 bases between them. CDR3 length equals 13 residues. The CDR3 sequence is CASTADARNTIYF. CDR3 sequence (DNA): TGTGCCAGCACTGCGGATGCCCGAAACACCATATATTTT.

This clonotype was counted many times. The chain carries TRBV12-3 or TRBV12-4 and TRBJ1-1; D possibly corresponds to TRBD1 (6 bases). The CDR3 consists of 11 residues. Between the trimmed V and J ends, which lost 6 bases and 11 bases, there was a span of 13 bases. The CDR3 reads CASRRDKGAFF. The CDR3 region has the DNA TGTGCCAGCAGGCGGGACAAGGGCGCTTTCTTT.

This chain joins TRBV6-2 or TRBV6-3 and TRBJ1-2, with TRBD1 as a possible D gene (5 bases). V was cut by 8 bases and J by 4 bases, with 11 bases left in between. Germline V gene sequence: CDR1 MNHEY, CDR2 SVGEGT. The CDR3 is 12 amino acids. CDR3 sequence reads: CASLGVGYGYTF. In DNA form, the CDR3 reads TGTGCCAGCCTAGGGGTCGGCTATGGCTACACCTTC.

This clonotype has a count of ten or more. The CDR3 spells CASKSPGEGGEKLFF. The CDR3 DNA sequence: TGTGCCAGCAAAAGTCCCGGGGAAGGGGGTGAAAAACTGTTTTTT. The rearrangement links TRBV28 to TRBJ1-4; tentative D call: TRBD1 (6 bases). Trimming stripped 7 bases from V and 7 bases from J, with 19 bases between. The CDR3 length is 15 residues. CDR1 is MDHEN, CDR2 SYDVKM, per germline. The whole variable domain, remainder taken from reference TRBV28 and TRBJ1-4, is DVKVTQSSRYLVKRTGEKVFLECVQDMDHENMFWYRQDPGLGLRLIYFSYDVKMKEKGDIPEGYSVSREKKERFSLILESASTNQTSMYLCASKSPGEGGEKLFFGSGTQLSVL.

This clonotype was seen a few times. An end of the junction differs from the germline gene, which may be a read error. The chain carries TRBV11-3 and TRBJ2-7; 8 nucleotides match TRBD1. The germline V gene encodes CDR1 SGHNT and CDR2 YENEEA. The CDR3 contains 15 residues. CDR3 DNA: TGTGCCAGCAGCTTAAGGACAGGGCCTACCTACGAGCTGTACTTC. This gives the protein CASSLRTGPTYELYF.

This clonotype was detected only a few times. This chain uses TRBV7-9 with TRBJ1-1; TRBD1 aligns across 12 bases. Trimming at V came to 4 bases and at J to 4 bases, leaving 4 bases not matched to a gene. From germline, CDR1 is SEHNR and CDR2 FQNEAQ (reference sequence). This CDR3 region has 15 residues. The CDR3 DNA is TGTGCCAGCAGCTGGGGACAGGGGGCAGTCACTGAAGCTTTCTTT. It specifies CASSWGQGAVTEAFF.

The DNA for the CDR3 is TGTGCCAGCAGAACCGGGACCGTTGGGACCCAGTACTTC. This translates into CASRTGTVGTQYF. The J gene is TRBJ2-5, the V gene TRBV25-1; D may match TRBD1 or TRBD2 (5 bases each). This CDR3 has 13 amino acids. Germline CDR1 reads MGHDK; CDR2 reads SYGVNS. The ends were cut back, 6 bases at V and 7 bases at J, with 15 bases in the middle.

In this sample, this clonotype turned up many times. The rearrangement joins TRBV6-5 to TRBJ2-1; D is perhaps TRBD2 (6 bases). Germline V gives CDR1 MNHEY, CDR2 SVGAGI. Between the trimmed V and J ends, which lost 6 bases and 3 bases, there was a span of 15 bases. The CDR3 length is 15 residues. CDR3 bases: TGTGCCAGCAGCGGGATGAAGGGAGGCTACAATGAGCAGTTCTTC. It translates to CASSGMKGGYNEQFF.

The chain carries TRBV28 and TRBJ2-5, with 15 bases lining up with TRBD2. There are 17 residues in the CDR3. CDR1 is MDHEN, CDR2 SYDVKM, per germline. Losses at the gene ends were 4 bases for V and 5 bases for J; bases not matched to a gene: 8. CDR3 sequence reads: CASSSRGLAGGLETQYF. CDR3 DNA sequence: TGTGCCAGCAGTTCCCGCGGACTAGCGGGGGGGCTGGAGACCCAGTACTTC.

This clonotype was seen a handful of times. This sequence joins TRBV7-2 and TRBJ2-3; D possibly corresponds to TRBD2 (6 bases). Between the trimmed V and J ends, which lost 2 bases and 2 bases, there was a span of 14 bases. CDR3 length: 16 amino acids. Germline values: CDR1 SGHTA, CDR2 FQGNSA. This CDR3 is CASSLSSGLDTDTQYF. The CDR3 region has the DNA TGTGCCAGCAGCTTAAGTAGCGGTTTAGACACAGATACGCAGTATTTT.

This chain connects TRBV7-8 to TRBJ2-1, with no clear D. Germline CDR1 is SGHVS and CDR2 is FQNEAQ. This CDR3 comprises 13 residues. V lost 1 base to trimming and J lost 8 bases, with 9 bases between them. CDR3 in amino acids: CASSLVPTYEQFF. Here the CDR3 DNA reads TGTGCCAGCAGCTTAGTACCGACATATGAGCAGTTCTTC.

The V gene is TRBV27, the J gene TRBJ1-1; D is unclear. The CDR3 loop spans 13 amino acids. The germline gives CDR1 MNHEY, CDR2 SMNVEV (reference sequence). V lost 1 base, J lost 5 bases, and 8 bases lay in between. The CDR3 here is CASSLFHTTEAFF. The CDR3 DNA sequence: TGTGCCAGCAGTTTATTTCATACTACTGAAGCTTTCTTT.

Ten or more counts support this clonotype. The V call is TRBV20-1, the J call TRBJ2-6, with D maybe TRBD1 (5 bases). The CDR3 is 15 residues long. Germline loops: CDR1 DFQATT, CDR2 SNEGSKA (reference sequence). Trimming removed 6 bases at V and 2 bases at J, with 14 bases between. CDR3 in amino acids: CSARPGLAGANVLTF. The CDR3 coding sequence is TGCAGTGCCAGACCAGGGCTAGCTGGGGCCAACGTCCTGACTTTC.